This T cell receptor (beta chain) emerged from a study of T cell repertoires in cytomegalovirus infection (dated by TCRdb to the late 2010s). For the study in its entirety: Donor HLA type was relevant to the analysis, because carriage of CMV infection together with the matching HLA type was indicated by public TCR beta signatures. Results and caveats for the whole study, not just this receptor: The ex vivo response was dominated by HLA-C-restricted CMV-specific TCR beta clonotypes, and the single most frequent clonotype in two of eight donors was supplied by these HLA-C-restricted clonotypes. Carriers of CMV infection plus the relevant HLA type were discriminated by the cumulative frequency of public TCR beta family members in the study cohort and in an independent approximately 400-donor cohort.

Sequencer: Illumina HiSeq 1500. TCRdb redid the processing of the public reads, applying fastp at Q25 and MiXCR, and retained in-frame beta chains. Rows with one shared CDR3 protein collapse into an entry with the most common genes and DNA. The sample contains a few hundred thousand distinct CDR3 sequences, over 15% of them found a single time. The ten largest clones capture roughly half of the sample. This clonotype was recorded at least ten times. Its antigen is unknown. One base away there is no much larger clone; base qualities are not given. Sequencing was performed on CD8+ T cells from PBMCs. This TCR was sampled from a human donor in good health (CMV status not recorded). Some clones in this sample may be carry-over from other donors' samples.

CDR3 loop: CASSLRGRGLYLGTEAFF. The DNA sequence is as follows: TGTGCCAGCAGCTTAAGGGGACGGGGCCTTTACCTAGGCACTGAAGCTTTCTTT. This sequence uses TRBV7-2 and TRBJ1-1; the D gene is perhaps TRBD1, on 5 matching bases. CDR1 and CDR2, per the germline V gene, are SGHTA and FQGNSA. From its cysteine to its phenylalanine, the CDR3 spans 18 amino acids. The sequence is cut down to CDR3 DNA, 54 bases in frame from base 1. V is reduced by 2 bases and J by 4 bases, leaving a spacing of 23 bases between them.